This entry lists 25 T cell receptor beta chains sequenced from one sample in a study of shared clonotypes between healthy human individuals. The data were produced by immunoSEQ multiplex PCR, yet TCRdb's version contains in-frame clones alone and is incomplete. The sample holds fewer than 3 million clones, 80% to 95% seen once. Sequenced: naive CD4+ T cells from PBMCs. As to subset: CD45RA+ positively selected. These receptor sequences come from a man aged 18 to 29 in good health. Some clones in this sample may be carry-over from other donors' samples.

The chain employs TRBV5-1 and TRBJ2-6; tentatively, D is TRBD1 (6 bases). Germline V lookup: CDR1 SGHRS, CDR2 YFSETQ. V gave up 5 bases and J gave up 0 bases, with 15 bases separating them. This CDR3 has 17 residues. CDR3 residues: CASSRLGATSGANVLTF. The CDR3 DNA follows: TGCGCCAGCAGTAGATTGGGGGCGACCTCTGGGGCCAACGTCCTGACTTTC.

V gene TRBV5-1 combines with J gene TRBJ1-1; D gene uncertain. The germline V gene encodes CDR1 SGHRS and CDR2 YFSETQ. The CDR3 is made up of 14 amino acids. V shed 4 bases and J shed 1 base, with 11 bases lying between them. The CDR3 here is CASSPTTTNTEAFF. The DNA for the CDR3 is TGCGCCAGCAGCCCAACTACAACGAACACTGAAGCTTTCTTT.

The CDR3 loop is CASSVNRGPGEQYF. The DNA for the CDR3 is TGTGCCAGCAGCGTGAATCGGGGGCCTGGCGAGCAGTACTTC. The J gene is TRBJ2-7, the V gene TRBV16; D may correspond to TRBD1 or TRBD2 (6 bases each). The CDR3 is 14 residues long. Trimming pared 5 bases from V and 6 bases from J, leaving 17 bases between. The germline CDR1 and CDR2 sequences are KGHSY and FQNENV.

This rearrangement joins TRBV15 to TRBJ2-5; D may be TRBD1 or TRBD2 (5 bases each). Germline-derived CDR1 and CDR2 are LNHNV and YYDKDF (reference sequence). V was trimmed by 0 bases and J by 7 bases, leaving 15 bases between them. The CDR3 length is 15 residues. This CDR3 is CATSRDEGPEGTQYF. In DNA, the CDR3 is TGTGCCACCAGCAGAGATGAGGGACCCGAGGGGACCCAGTACTTC. Variable domain in full (rest from reference TRBV15 and TRBJ2-5): DAMVIQNPRYQVTQFGKPVTLSCSQTLNHNVMYWYQQKSSQAPKLLFHYYDKDFNNEADTPDNFQSRRPNTSFCFLDIRSPGLGDTAMYLCATSRDEGPEGTQYFGPGTRLLVL.

The rearrangement uses TRBV13 and TRBJ2-5; D perhaps matches TRBD2 (5 bases). Germline CDR1 PRHDT, CDR2 FYEKMQ (reference sequence). V lost 3 bases to trimming and J lost 1 base, with 15 bases between them. The CDR3 length is 16 residues. CDR3: CASSFLGRGSQETQYF. CDR3 in DNA: TGTGCCAGCAGCTTTTTGGGGAGAGGGAGCCAAGAGACCCAGTACTTC. Variable domain in full (rest from reference TRBV13 and TRBJ2-5): AAGVIQSPRHLIKEKRETATLKCYPIPRHDTVYWYQQGPGQDPQFLISFYEKMQSDKGSIPDRFSAQQFSDYHSELNMSSLELGDSALYFCASSFLGRGSQETQYFGPGTRLLVL.

The rearrangement joins TRBV7-2 to TRBJ2-3; D possibly corresponds to TRBD2 (7 bases). Germline loops: CDR1 SGHTA, CDR2 FQGNSA. CDR3 size: 18 residues. Deletions cut 5 bases from V and 5 bases from J, with 26 bases between. The CDR3 reads CASSPRGGAGVSGDTQYF. The CDR3 DNA sequence: TGTGCCAGCAGCCCCAGGGGTGGGGCGGGAGTGAGTGGAGATACGCAGTATTTT. Supplemented by reference TRBV7-2 and TRBJ2-3, the full variable domain reads GAGVSQSPSNKVTEKGKDVELRCDPISGHTALYWYRQSLGQGLEFLIYFQGNSAPDKSGLPSDRFSAERTGGSVSTLTIQRTQQEDSAVYLCASSPRGGAGVSGDTQYFGPGTRLTVL.

The rearrangement uses TRBV9 and TRBJ2-1; TRBD2 matches at 13 bases. CDR1 is SGDLS, CDR2 YYNGEE, per germline. The length of the CDR3 is 17 residues. V dropped 4 bases and J dropped 10; count of bases not matched to a gene: 14. CDR3 in amino acids: CASSKPTGTSGTREQFF. The CDR3 nucleotides read TGTGCCAGCAGCAAACCCACCGGGACTAGCGGGACGAGGGAGCAGTTCTTC.

This rearrangement joins TRBV11-3 to TRBJ2-3; 9 nucleotides agree with TRBD2. J lost 1 base, V lost 8 bases, and 4 bases had no gene match. CDR3 size: 14 residues. Germline values: CDR1 SGHNT, CDR2 YENEEA. The CDR3 nucleotides read TGTGCCAGCGGGGGCGGGAGGGGCACAGATACGCAGTATTTT. Amino acid sequence: CASGGGRGTDTQYF.

The chain couples TRBV5-4 to TRBJ2-2; the D is unclear. V was shortened by 1 base and J by 8 bases, with 9 bases between the two germline ends. The CDR3 sequence is 13 residues long. Germline V CDR1 and CDR2: SGHNT, YYREEE (reference sequence). The CDR3 region is CASSLLVSGELFF. For the CDR3, the DNA is TGTGCCAGCAGCTTGTTGGTCAGTGGGGAGCTGTTTTTT. Based on the CDR3 plus reference TRBV5-4 and TRBJ2-2, the full variable domain is ETGVTQSPTHLIKTRGQQVTLRCSSQSGHNTVSWYQQALGQGPQFIFQYYREEENGRGNFPPRFSGLQFPNYSSELNVNALELDDSALYLCASSLLVSGELFFGEGSRLTVL.

The CDR3 sequence is CASSTTGSGETQYF. The DNA of the CDR3 is TGTGCCAGCAGCACCACAGGGAGCGGGGAGACCCAGTACTTC. This chain connects TRBV9 to TRBJ2-5; either TRBD1 or TRBD2 may fit D (6 bases each). This CDR3 is 14 amino acids long. The ends were cut back, 4 bases at V and 5 bases at J, with 15 bases in the middle. Germline CDR1 and CDR2: SGDLS and YYNGEE.

The chain is built from TRBV6-6 and TRBJ1-4, with D tentatively TRBD1 (5 bases). The length of the CDR3 is 13 residues. Germline V CDR1 and CDR2: MNHNY, SVGAGI (reference sequence). Trimming pared 0 bases from V and 10 bases from J, leaving 9 bases between. The CDR3, as DNA: TGTGCCAGCAGTTACTCGTCGGGGGGAAAACTGTTTTTT. This gives the protein CASSYSSGGKLFF.

Concerning this clone: The same CDR3 arises from other DNA sequences in this sample as well. The V and J genes are TRBV27 and TRBJ2-7; D not resolved. Germline CDR1 and CDR2: MNHEY and SMNVEV (reference sequence). Trimming stripped 2 bases from V and 0 bases from J, with 8 bases between. This CDR3 contains 14 residues. The CDR3 is CASSLRESSYEQYF. CDR3 in DNA: TGTGCCAGCAGTTTAAGAGAGAGCTCCTACGAGCAGTACTTC.

This chain links TRBV10-3 with TRBJ1-1, with unresolved D. The V and J ends lost 5 bases and 0 bases respectively, with 7 bases between them. The V gene's germline CDR1 is ENHRY and CDR2 SYGVKD. The CDR3 spans 13 residues. CDR3 residues: CAISPEMNTEAFF. Here the CDR3 DNA reads TGTGCCATCAGTCCAGAAATGAACACTGAAGCTTTCTTT.

V gene TRBV28 combines with J gene TRBJ2-3; TRBD2 aligns across 11 bases. CDR3 length: 18 amino acids. Looked up from germline, CDR1 is MDHEN and CDR2 is SYDVKM. Trimming at V came to 8 bases and at J to 1 base, leaving 14 bases not matched to a gene. As DNA, the CDR3 is TGTGCCAGCGGATCGTTAGCGGGAGGGGGTGAACGCACAGATACGCAGTATTTT. Translated: CASGSLAGGGERTDTQYF.

This chain links TRBV11-1 with TRBJ2-1; 9 bases align to TRBD1. Trimming cost V 5 bases and J 10 bases; bases outside gene matches: 9. Germline loops: CDR1 SGHAT, CDR2 FQDESV (reference sequence). This CDR3 contains 14 residues. The CDR3 loop reads CASSPGQGIEEQFF. CDR3 nucleotide sequence: TGTGCCAGCAGCCCCGGACAGGGGATCGAGGAGCAGTTCTTC.

The J gene is TRBJ1-1, the V gene TRBV28; D is uncertain. Trimming removed 5 bases from V and 3 bases from J, with 13 bases in between. CDR1 and CDR2 from the germline V gene are MDHEN and SYDVKM. The CDR3 contains 14 residues. DNA of the CDR3: TGTGCCAGCAGTCTGGGTCCAAGGTACACTGAAGCTTTCTTT. This translates into CASSLGPRYTEAFF. Full variable domain (remainder filled in from reference TRBV28 and TRBJ1-1): DVKVTQSSRYLVKRTGEKVFLECVQDMDHENMFWYRQDPGLGLRLIYFSYDVKMKEKGDIPEGYSVSREKKERFSLILESASTNQTSMYLCASSLGPRYTEAFFGQGTRLTVV.

The rearrangement links TRBV6-6 to TRBJ2-7; D perhaps matches TRBD2 (6 bases). V was shortened by 6 bases and J by 2 bases, with 14 bases between the two germline ends. The length of the CDR3 is 14 residues. Germline loops: CDR1 MNHNY, CDR2 SVGAGI (reference sequence). CDR3 region: CASRAGTGPYEQYF. The DNA for the CDR3 is TGTGCCAGCAGGGCCGGGACTGGACCCTACGAGCAGTACTTC.

As concerns this clone: Other nucleotide sequences from this sample produce the same CDR3. This chain links TRBV6-1 with TRBJ2-7, with TRBD2 matching over 10 bases. CDR1 and CDR2 (germline): MNHNS, SASEGT. This CDR3 is 14 amino acids long. J was trimmed by 2 bases and V by 6 bases; bases with no gene match: 4. The CDR3 DNA sequence: TGTGCCAGCAGATTAGCGGGAGGACCCTACGAGCAGTACTTC. As protein: CASRLAGGPYEQYF.

The chain employs TRBV6-1 and TRBJ1-2; tentative D call: TRBD1 (6 bases). Germline CDR1 reads MNHNS; CDR2 reads SASEGT. This CDR3 has 13 residues. Between the trimmed V and J ends, which lost 10 bases and 6 bases, there was a span of 18 bases. The CDR3 loop reads CATSRRAGDGYTF. CDR3 sequence (DNA): TGTGCCACTTCCCGAAGGGCAGGGGATGGCTACACCTTC.

V and J are TRBV28 and TRBJ1-2; TRBD1 is a possible D gene (5 bases). The CDR3 loop spans 14 amino acids. CDR1 MDHEN and CDR2 SYDVKM come from the germline V gene. V lost 10 bases, J lost 4 bases, and 19 bases lay in between. As DNA, the CDR3 is TGTGCCATCTCGTTGGGGGACCGGCCCTATGGCTACACCTTC. Its protein is CAISLGDRPYGYTF.

The genes are TRBV6-5 and TRBJ2-1; D may be TRBD2 (7 bases). The germline gives CDR1 MNHEY, CDR2 SVGAGI. Deletions cut 8 bases from V and 10 bases from J, with 21 bases between. The CDR3 totals 14 residues. This chain's CDR3 is CASHGEGGPREQFF. DNA for the CDR3: TGTGCCAGCCATGGGGAGGGGGGCCCACGGGAGCAGTTCTTC.

Worth noting for this clone: Other DNA sequences in this specimen translate into the identical CDR3. The chain recombines TRBV5-1 with TRBJ2-7; perhaps TRBD2 as D (6 bases). The V gene's germline CDR1 is SGHRS and CDR2 YFSETQ. This CDR3 is built from 17 residues. The V gene lost 1 base and the J gene lost 7 bases, with 24 bases spanning the gap. The CDR3 nucleotides read TGCGCCAGCAGCTTGATGACGGGAGTAGGGGTAGCAGGTGAGCAGTACTTC. Its translation is CASSLMTGVGVAGEQYF.

This rearrangement joins TRBV10-1 to TRBJ2-5, with D perhaps assigned TRBD1 or TRBD2 (5 bases each). CDR3 size: 17 residues. Germline-derived CDR1 and CDR2 are WNHNN and SYGVQD (reference sequence). V lost 0 bases, J lost 1 base, and 15 bases lay in between. The CDR3, as DNA: TGCGCCAGCAGTGAGTCTGTCAGGGTCGGGGCCCAAGAGACCCAGTACTTC. Translation gives CASSESVRVGAQETQYF.

The V and J genes are TRBV11-3 and TRBJ1-3, with D unclear. Trimming pared 4 bases from V and 0 bases from J, leaving 7 bases between. CDR1 SGHNT and CDR2 YENEEA come from the germline V gene. The CDR3 runs 14 residues. The CDR3 protein is CASSSGNSGNTIYF. As DNA, the CDR3 is TGTGCCAGCAGCTCAGGAAACTCTGGAAACACCATATATTTT.

The rearrangement uses TRBV6-5 and TRBJ2-4; D call uncertain. CDR1 and CDR2 (germline): MNHEY, SVGAGI. The CDR3 runs to 13 residues. Deletions cut 2 bases from V and 6 bases from J, with 8 bases between. CDR3 loop: CASSYRGPNIQYF. The CDR3 DNA is TGTGCCAGCAGTTACCGTGGGCCAAACATTCAGTACTTC.